Listed here are 30 T cell receptor beta chains from one sample, sequenced in a study of cytomegalovirus exposure and HLA in healthy donors. The study ran its PCR with 60 Vbeta and 13 Jbeta primers. Repertoires were generated with immunoSEQ multiplex PCR, while TCRdb's copy carries only in-frame clones and drops some. The sample carries roughly 200,000 clones, roughly 80% recorded once. The material sequenced was PBMCs. These receptors all come from a woman in her 30s in good health and CMV-seronegative.

This clone was detected only a few times. J is TRBJ1-2 and V is TRBV27; unclear D gene. The V end was cut by 2 bases, the J end by 7 bases, with 11 bases between. The CDR3 loop spans 13 amino acids. Germline CDR1 MNHEY, CDR2 SMNVEV (reference sequence). Written as DNA, the CDR3 is TGTGCCAGCAGTTTAGGGTCCAGGTCTGGCTACACCTTC. This codes for CASSLGSRSGYTF.

The J gene is TRBJ2-6, the V gene TRBV15; D may be TRBD2 (5 bases). Looked up from germline, CDR1 is LNHNV and CDR2 is YYDKDF (reference sequence). This CDR3 has 19 residues. V lost 2 bases to trimming and J lost 6 bases, with 23 bases between them. DNA of the CDR3: TGTGCCACCAGCAGACTACACCGAGGGCCCGCAGACGAGGCCAACGTCCTGACTTTC. It specifies CATSRLHRGPADEANVLTF.

The V and J genes are TRBV2 and TRBJ2-7; D is undetermined. Per the germline V gene, CDR1 is SNHLY and CDR2 is FYNNEI. Between the trimmed V and J ends, which lost 6 bases and 5 bases, there was a span of 14 bases. This CDR3 has 13 residues. In nucleotides, the CDR3 is TGTGCCAGCAGCCTAGAGAATATAAACGAGCAGTACTTC. This gives the protein CASSLENINEQYF. Drawing the rest from reference TRBV2 and TRBJ2-7, the complete variable domain is EPEVTQTPSHQVTQMGQEVILRCVPISNHLYFYWYRQILGQKVEFLVSFYNNEISEKSEIFDDQFSVERPDGSNFTLKIRSTKLEDSAMYFCASSLENINEQYFGPGTRLTVT.

Turning to this clone: The same CDR3 also results from other DNA sequences found in this sample. The V gene is TRBV4-1, the J gene TRBJ2-3, with 9 positions matching TRBD2. V shed 3 bases, J shed 5 bases, and the junction held 12 bases outside the gene matches. The germline V gene has CDR1 MGHRA and CDR2 YSYEKL. The CDR3 has 17 amino acids. For the CDR3, the DNA is TGCGCCAGCAGCCACCCCGGGCGGGGGGGCGAGGGAGATACGCAGTATTTT. Translation gives CASSHPGRGGEGDTQYF.

The V and J genes are TRBV5-4 and TRBJ2-5; possibly TRBD1 for D (6 bases). Judging by the DNA end, TRBJ2-7 fits better; the J call may be wrong. This CDR3 comprises 15 residues. The germline V gene has CDR1 SGHNT and CDR2 YYREEE (reference sequence). The CDR3: CASSTRTAGDSEQYF. The CDR3 region has the DNA TGTGCCAGCAGCACAAGGACAGCCGGCGATTCCGAGCAGTACTTC.

This clone showed up just once. The V call is TRBV27, the J call TRBJ2-7; D perhaps matches TRBD2 (5 bases). CDR1 and CDR2 from the germline V gene are MNHEY and SMNVEV (reference sequence). The CDR3 is 14 residues long. With 4 bases removed from V and 3 bases from J, the gap between germline ends came to 13 bases. The CDR3 region has the DNA TGTGCCAGCAGTTGGGGAGACTCGGTCTACGAGCAGTACTTC. Its translation is CASSWGDSVYEQYF.

As to this clone: At one end, the junction sequence differs from germline, possibly due to a read error. This chain links TRBV7-9 with TRBJ2-7; D remains unclear. This CDR3 spans 12 amino acids. Germline V gene sequence: CDR1 SEHNR, CDR2 FQNEAQ (reference sequence). CDR3 residues: CSSSSYDGEQYF. CDR3 sequence (DNA): TGTTCCAGCAGCTCCTATGACGGGGAGCAGTACTTC.

The V gene is TRBV15, the J gene TRBJ1-2, with 7 bases aligning to TRBD1. There are 15 residues in the CDR3. Per the germline V gene, CDR1 is LNHNV and CDR2 is YYDKDF (reference sequence). Germline trimming cut 4 bases from V and 8 bases from J; bases unmatched to any gene: 13. The CDR3 sequence: CATSKDRTGSSGYTF. The CDR3 region has the DNA TGTGCCACCAGCAAAGACAGGACAGGATCGAGCGGCTACACCTTC.

V is TRBV7-9 and J is TRBJ1-1; D is unresolved. The CDR3 totals 14 residues. CDR1 is SEHNR and CDR2 is FQNEAQ in the germline V gene (reference sequence). Trimming cost V 5 bases and J 1 base, with 11 bases left between them. The CDR3, as DNA: TGTGCCAGCAGCCCCTCAGCGTGGAACACTGAAGCTTTCTTT. It encodes CASSPSAWNTEAFF.

This clone is a singleton in its sample. The rearrangement uses TRBV6-6 and TRBJ2-4; 7 positions agree with TRBD1. The CDR3 has 16 residues. The germline gives CDR1 MNHNY, CDR2 SVGAGI (reference sequence). Trimming cost V 6 bases and J 2 bases; bases outside gene matches: 10. CDR3 nucleotides: TGTGCCAGCAGCTACCCGGGACAGAATACCAAAAACATTCAGTACTTC. This sequence encodes CASSYPGQNTKNIQYF.

The chain recombines TRBV7-9 with TRBJ1-1, with unresolved D. The CDR3 length is 14 residues. CDR1 SEHNR and CDR2 FQNEAQ come from the germline V gene (reference sequence). Trimming shortened V by 6 bases and J by 6 bases, and 17 bases separated the two germline ends. The CDR3 DNA reads as TGTGCCAGCAGTCCCTTGTCGGGTGGCGCTGAAGCTTTCTTT. Its translation is CASSPLSGGAEAFF. The full variable domain, completed using reference TRBV7-9 and TRBJ1-1, is DTGVSQNPRHKITKRGQNVTFRCDPISEHNRLYWYRQTLGQGPEFLTYFQNEAQLEKSRLLSDRFSAERPKGSFSTLEIQRTEQGDSAMYLCASSPLSGGAEAFFGQGTRLTVV.

The chain employs TRBV27 and TRBJ1-1; D gene unclear. The CDR3 length is 14 residues. The V gene's germline CDR1 is MNHEY and CDR2 SMNVEV (reference sequence). Trimming shortened V by 5 bases and J by 1 base, and 11 bases separated the two germline ends. This CDR3 is CASSSRTGNTEAFF. The DNA for the CDR3 is TGTGCCAGCAGTAGCCGGACTGGGAACACTGAAGCTTTCTTT.

The chain employs TRBV7-3 and TRBJ2-1; TRBD2 aligns across 10 bases. There are 17 residues in the CDR3. Losses at the gene ends were 5 bases for V and 5 bases for J; bases not matched to a gene: 12. Germline values: CDR1 SGHTA, CDR2 FQGTGA. The CDR3 DNA reads TGTGCCAGCAGCCTAGTGATTAGCGGGGGGCGGCACAATGAGCAGTTCTTC. The encoded protein is CASSLVISGGRHNEQFF.

The chain has TRBV18 and TRBJ2-1, with TRBD1 identical over 9 bases. V shed 3 bases and J 3 bases; nucleotides not matched to a gene: 6. The germline V gene has CDR1 KGHSH and CDR2 LQKENI. The CDR3 length is 16 residues. This CDR3 reads CASSPIGQGFYNEQFF. CDR3 nucleotides: TGTGCCAGCTCACCCATAGGACAGGGGTTCTACAATGAGCAGTTCTTC.

The chain combines TRBV11-1 with TRBJ2-5; tentatively, D is TRBD2 (6 bases). The V end lost 3 bases, the J end lost 3 bases, and 11 bases lay between the germline ends. Per germline, CDR1 SGHAT and CDR2 FQDESV (reference sequence). This CDR3 spans 14 amino acids. CDR3 sequence reads: CASSFGTQEETQYF. CDR3 DNA: TGTGCCAGCAGCTTCGGGACTCAGGAAGAGACCCAGTACTTC.

The V and J genes are TRBV28 and TRBJ2-7, with D tentatively TRBD1 (5 bases). Trimming took 6 bases from V and 8 from J, leaving 14 bases between them. The CDR3 covers 12 residues. Germline V CDR1 and CDR2: MDHEN, SYDVKM. CDR3 amino acids: CASRGPVTKQYF. In DNA, the CDR3 is TGTGCCAGCAGGGGGCCAGTTACAAAGCAGTACTTC.

This sequence joins TRBV10-3 and TRBJ1-2; no clear D gene. CDR1 ENHRY and CDR2 SYGVKD come from the germline V gene. The CDR3 runs 13 residues. V lost 6 bases and J 3 bases, leaving 11 bases between the germline ends. Written as DNA, the CDR3 is TGTGCCATCAGGGTCCCCGGGGACTATGGCTACACCTTC. Encoded protein: CAIRVPGDYGYTF.

The chain employs TRBV6-4 and TRBJ2-2; D may be TRBD1 (6 bases). Germline-derived CDR1 and CDR2 are MRHNA and SNTAGT. The V gene lost 6 bases and the J gene lost 6 bases, with 8 bases spanning the gap. This CDR3 contains 12 residues. The CDR3 spells CASRQGPGELFF. The CDR3 DNA reads TGTGCCAGCAGACAGGGTCCCGGGGAGCTGTTTTTT.

This clone showed up many times. The CDR3 sequence is CASSIFGADTQYF. The CDR3 DNA reads TGTGCCAGTAGTATCTTCGGGGCAGATACGCAGTATTTT. The rearrangement links TRBV19 to TRBJ2-3, with D possibly TRBD2 on 5 matching bases. CDR3 size: 13 residues. Deletions cut 3 bases from V and 4 bases from J, with 8 bases between. Germline CDR1 reads LNHDA; CDR2 reads SQIVND (reference sequence).

This rearrangement joins TRBV29-1 to TRBJ2-7; TRBD1 aligns across 9 bases. Per germline, CDR1 SQVTM and CDR2 ANQGSEA. The ends lost 6 bases at V and 4 bases at J; junction bases unmatched: 10. CDR3 size: 14 residues. CDR3 in DNA: TGCAGCGTCTCGGGTGGGGGACAGGGATACGAGCAGTACTTC. The encoded protein is CSVSGGGQGYEQYF.

As regards this clone: Other DNA sequences from this sample encode an identical CDR3 as well. This CDR3 reads CASSVQGANTGELFF. The CDR3 DNA reads as TGTGCCAGCAGTGTACAAGGAGCGAACACCGGGGAGCTGTTTTTT. The chain uses TRBV2 and TRBJ2-2; D call uncertain. The germline V gene has CDR1 SNHLY and CDR2 FYNNEI. V was pared by 4 bases and J by 0 bases, with 9 bases between. The CDR3 is made up of 15 amino acids.

The chain links TRBV14 to TRBJ1-2; tentatively, D is TRBD1 (6 bases). The CDR3 extends over 14 amino acids. With 4 bases removed from V and 0 bases from J, the gap between germline ends came to 9 bases. Germline V CDR1 and CDR2: SGHDN, FVKESK. The CDR3 spells CASSLDSSNYGYTF. The CDR3 DNA reads TGTGCCAGCAGCCTGGACAGCTCTAACTATGGCTACACCTTC.

The chain joins TRBV6-6 to TRBJ1-5; the D gene is possibly TRBD1 (5 bases). V was cut by 8 bases and J by 0 bases, with 14 bases left in between. The CDR3 has 15 amino acids. From germline, CDR1 is MNHNY and CDR2 SVGAGI (reference sequence). Here the CDR3 reads CASRMNRYSNQPQHF. The CDR3 coding sequence is TGTGCCAGCCGTATGAACAGGTATAGCAATCAGCCCCAGCATTTT.

This clone was recorded only once. This chain connects TRBV7-9 to TRBJ1-1; TRBD1 might be the D (6 bases). Trimming removed 3 bases at V and 1 base at J, with 15 bases between. From germline, CDR1 is SEHNR and CDR2 FQNEAQ (reference sequence). The CDR3 totals 16 residues. CDR3 sequence: CASSFVSGVTNTEAFF. The CDR3 nucleotides read TGTGCCAGCAGCTTTGTTTCAGGGGTGACGAACACTGAAGCTTTCTTT.

The chain recombines TRBV27 with TRBJ2-7; D is perhaps TRBD2 (6 bases). Deletions cut 10 bases from V and 5 bases from J, with 21 bases between. Germline CDR1 MNHEY, CDR2 SMNVEV (reference sequence). The CDR3 length is 14 residues. The CDR3 reads CATKLGVSSDEQYF. For the CDR3, the DNA is TGTGCCACCAAGCTAGGGGTATCTAGCGACGAGCAGTACTTC.

This clone was picked up one time. One junction end disagrees with the germline gene, perhaps due to a read error. The chain combines TRBV25-1 with TRBJ2-3; D remains unclear. The CDR3 runs 11 residues. Germline CDR1 is MGHDK and CDR2 is SYGVNS. CDR3 region: CASSGTYTQYF. Written as DNA, the CDR3 is TGTGCCAGCAGTGGCACATATACGCAGTATTTT.

The chain joins TRBV7-9 to TRBJ1-1; D may be TRBD1 (6 bases). Germline loops: CDR1 SEHNR, CDR2 FQNEAQ (reference sequence). V lost 3 bases and J lost 1, with 12 bases in between. The CDR3 runs 15 residues. The CDR3 loop reads CASSFPGQWNTEAFF. CDR3 DNA: TGTGCCAGCAGCTTCCCCGGACAGTGGAACACTGAAGCTTTCTTT.

The chain couples TRBV4-1 to TRBJ2-6; no clear D gene. This CDR3 is built from 18 residues. V was clipped by 4 bases and J by 0 bases, with 16 bases between them. From germline, CDR1 is MGHRA and CDR2 YSYEKL. Here the CDR3 DNA reads TGCGCCAGCAGCCCGCGAGCACAGCTTATCTCTGGGGCCAACGTCCTGACTTTC. This translates into CASSPRAQLISGANVLTF.

The genes are TRBV15 and TRBJ1-1, with TRBD1 matching over 9 bases. From germline, CDR1 is LNHNV and CDR2 YYDKDF (reference sequence). With 7 bases clipped from V and 1 base from J, the junction kept 7 bases outside the gene matches. The CDR3 is 15 residues long. In DNA, the CDR3 is TGTGCCACCACCGAAGGGACAGGGAGGAACACTGAAGCTTTCTTT. It encodes CATTEGTGRNTEAFF.

The genes are TRBV4-1 and TRBJ2-1; 7 bases fit TRBD2. The CDR3 spans 15 residues. Germline CDR1 is MGHRA and CDR2 is YSYEKL. The J segment lost 6 bases and the V segment lost 1 base, leaving 6 bases of the junction unmatched. CDR3 sequence (DNA): TGCGCCAGCAGCCAAGCACGGGAGGTCGGCAATGAGCAGTTCTTC. This sequence encodes CASSQAREVGNEQFF.